A single sample gave rise to the 13 T cell receptor beta chains below, sequenced in a study of T cell repertoires in cytomegalovirus infection (dated by TCRdb to the late 2010s). Instrument on record: Illumina HiSeq 1500. The public reads were reanalyzed by TCRdb: fastp trimming at Q25, MiXCR alignment, in-frame beta chains only. Duplicate CDR3 protein sequences are folded into a single record with the most common DNA and genes. The sample has about 740,000 distinct CDR3 sequences on record, 35% to 45% of them singletons. Around 3% of the sample belongs to the ten largest clones. Material for sequencing was PBMCs. The receptors shown here come from a human donor in good health (CMV status not recorded). Some clones in this sample may be carry-over from other donors' samples.

In its sample, this clonotype was seen a few times. The V call is TRBV7-8, the J call TRBJ1-5; the D is unclear. The CDR3 runs 14 residues. Germline V gene lookup returns CDR1 SGHVS and CDR2 FQNEAQ. The V end was cut by 5 bases, the J end by 4 bases, with 12 bases between. This CDR3 reads CASSPGRMNQPQHF. The CDR3 DNA sequence: TGTGCCAGCAGCCCCGGACGGATGAATCAGCCCCAGCATTTT.

The chain carries TRBV27 and TRBJ1-2; 9 bases are a match to TRBD1. Per the germline V gene, CDR1 is MNHEY and CDR2 is SMNVEV (reference sequence). CDR3 length: 16 residues. After removal of 6 bases from V and 6 bases from J, the junction contained 14 bases not matched to a gene. In DNA form, the CDR3 reads TGTGCCAGCAGCTCTACCGATTACAGGGGGCTCGATGGCTACACCTTC. This gives the protein CASSSTDYRGLDGYTF.

CDR3 nucleotide sequence: TGTGCCAGCAGTTTAGTATCGGGAGCCGACGAGCAGTACTTC. Amino acids: CASSLVSGADEQYF. The V and J genes are TRBV28 and TRBJ2-7; tentatively, D is TRBD2 (6 bases). Trimming removed 2 bases at V and 5 bases at J, with 13 bases between. Germline CDR1 is MDHEN and CDR2 is SYDVKM. This CDR3 is 14 amino acids long.

The gene calls are TRBV19 and TRBJ2-2; possible D gene TRBD1, 5 bases. V lost 7 bases and J lost 6, with 21 bases in between. Per the germline V gene, CDR1 is LNHDA and CDR2 is SQIVND (reference sequence). The CDR3 is made up of 16 amino acids. The chain's CDR3 is CASTPRLDSLAGELFF. In DNA, the CDR3 is TGTGCCAGTACCCCCCGTTTAGACAGCTTAGCCGGGGAGCTGTTTTTT. The variable domain in full, with the rest retrieved from reference TRBV19 and TRBJ2-2, is DGGITQSPKYLFRKEGQNVTLSCEQNLNHDAMYWYRQDPGQGLRLIYYSQIVNDFQKGDIAEGYSVSREKKESFPLTVTSAQKNPTAFYLCASTPRLDSLAGELFFGEGSRLTVL.

In its sample, this clonotype was seen many times. V usage is TRBV7-6 and J usage is TRBJ1-6, with D tentatively TRBD1 (5 bases). Germline CDR1 is SGHVS and CDR2 is FNYEAQ. The CDR3 is 16 amino acids. The V gene lost 1 base and the J gene lost 4 bases, with 11 bases spanning the gap. The CDR3 sequence: CASSLGGDSYNSPLHF. The CDR3 region has the DNA TGTGCCAGCAGCTTAGGAGGGGATTCATATAATTCACCCCTCCACTTT.

This chain joins TRBV12-3 or TRBV12-4 and TRBJ1-3, with D unclear. This CDR3 has 13 residues. Trimming pared 5 bases from V and 2 bases from J, leaving 7 bases between. The CDR3 spells CASSQKTGNTIYF. CDR3 nucleotide sequence: TGTGCCAGCAGTCAAAAAACTGGAAACACCATATATTTT.

This clonotype has just a few counts. The chain joins TRBV29-1 to TRBJ1-4; unclear D gene. Trimming took 4 bases from V and 1 from J, leaving 7 bases between them. CDR1 is SQVTM and CDR2 is ANQGSEA in the germline V gene. The CDR3 runs 13 residues. DNA of the CDR3: TGCAGCGTTGGCCCCGGAACTAATGAAAAACTGTTTTTT. This encodes CSVGPGTNEKLFF. The full variable domain, rest sourced from reference TRBV29-1 and TRBJ1-4, is SAVISQKPSRDICQRGTSLTIQCQVDSQVTMMFWYRQQPGQSLTLIATANQGSEATYESGFVIDKFPISRPNLTFSTLTVSNMSPEDSSIYLCSVGPGTNEKLFFGSGTQLSVL.

This clonotype has a single count. A read error may produce the germline difference seen at one junction end. This chain joins TRBV6-6 and TRBJ2-1; D is unclear. CDR1 and CDR2 from the germline V gene are MNHNY and SVGAGI (reference sequence). The CDR3 sequence is 15 residues long. CDR3 sequence reads: CAGRPDPSSYNEQFF. DNA of the CDR3: TGTGCCGGCAGACCCGACCCGAGCTCCTACAATGAGCAGTTCTTC.

A few counts support this clonotype. The chain recombines TRBV5-6 with TRBJ2-7, with TRBD1 matching over 9 bases. Germline V gene sequence: CDR1 SGHDT, CDR2 YYEEEE. CDR3 length: 18 amino acids. V shed 3 bases, J shed 0 bases, and the junction held 13 bases outside the gene matches. CDR3 amino acids: CASSSPFFGQGSSYEQYF. The CDR3 nucleotides are TGTGCCAGCAGCTCCCCTTTTTTCGGACAGGGGAGCTCCTACGAGCAGTACTTC.

This clonotype has just a few counts. The CDR3 DNA is TGTGCCAGCAGCCCCTCTTGGGGGGAGACCCAGTACTTC. Translated: CASSPSWGETQYF. The chain carries TRBV7-8 and TRBJ2-5, with D perhaps assigned TRBD1 or TRBD2 (5 bases each). Germline V gene data show CDR1 as SGHVS and CDR2 as FQNEAQ. This CDR3 is built from 13 residues. Trimming removed 5 bases from V and 5 bases from J, with 12 bases in between.

This clonotype was detected ten times or more. The rearrangement joins TRBV4-1 to TRBJ2-1; 10 bases are a match to TRBD1. The CDR3 loop spans 17 amino acids. J lost 10 bases, V lost 3 bases, and 15 bases had no gene match. The germline V gene has CDR1 MGHRA and CDR2 YSYEKL. Here the CDR3 reads CASSHLGRDRGHGEQFF. In DNA, the CDR3 is TGCGCCAGCAGCCACTTAGGGAGGGACAGGGGCCATGGAGAGCAGTTCTTC.

V and J are TRBV12-3 or TRBV12-4 and TRBJ2-5; 7 bases are shared with TRBD1. The V gene end was trimmed by 6 bases and the J gene end by 5 bases; junction bases not matched to a gene: 9. The CDR3 is 14 amino acids. The CDR3, as DNA: TGTGCCAGCAGCCCCCGGGACAGCGTTGAGACCCAGTACTTC. Its protein product is CASSPRDSVETQYF.

This chain connects TRBV28 to TRBJ2-5; 8 bases agree with TRBD1. This CDR3 has 13 residues. Trimming took 9 bases from V and 6 from J; bases not matched to a gene: 9. Germline CDR1 and CDR2: MDHEN and SYDVKM. The CDR3 protein is CASTGTGLKTQYF. CDR3 bases: TGTGCCAGTACCGGGACAGGACTGAAGACCCAGTACTTC.